This TCR beta chain is drawn from a study of blood T cell repertoires in COVID-19 (dated by TCRdb to 2019 to 2021). Looking at the study overall: Collaborator samples came from the United States, Italy and Spain and covered acute and convalescent phases of COVID-19. HLA class I and class II types, where available, came from metadata supplied by the sample provider rather than from assay-based typing. Subjects who had been exposed to COVID-19, were actively infected with it, or had recovered from it provided the deeply sampled blood TCRbeta repertoires that made up the dataset. Nearly every sample came with metadata listing a de-identified subject ID, COVID-19 status, age in years and sex. The prospective study material was composed of cDNA or gDNA derived from T cells, B-cell-depleted T cells, or PBMCs. The repertoires were made available in a free public database intended to serve as a resource for research on the immune response to SARS-CoV-2. The samples were drawn from two sources: the first 160 participants of the ongoing ImmuneRACE study, and 1,200 or so subjects contributed by 6 global collaborators. Study-wide findings and limitations: The quantity of clinical and demographic metadata differed by source and by participant and was supplied without curation.

Collaborating institutions collected whole blood in K2EDTA tubes following their own protocols. For TCRbeta analysis, collaborator samples were shipped as frozen whole blood, as isolated PBMCs, or as DNA extracted from either sample type. The immunoSEQ Assay, a bias-controlled multiplex PCR, was used to amplify TCRbeta CDR3 regions from genomic DNA. As for the authors' bioinformatics: The number of nucleated cells in each sample was estimated from the amplification of reference gene primers within the assay. To quantify the absolute abundance of each unique TCRbeta CDR3 rearrangement, sequence reads were collapsed and filtered. For each sample, productive Simpson clonality was calculated as the square root of Simpson's diversity index over productive rearrangements. Imported from immuneACCESS, the table was reduced by TCRdb to in-frame sequences with V and J called. These copies leave out some clones; in studies compared against another copy, an unresolved V gene accounts for under half, and the cause of the remainder is not known. V and J calls and clone size are given by that table; D and trimming were obtained from the DNA. The sample contains 95,000 to 100,000 clones, less than 85% of them found a single time. The ten largest account for nearly 25% of the sample.

The CDR3 contains 17 residues, cysteine and phenylalanine counted. Only the CDR3 region is kept as DNA, spanning 51 bases read in frame from base 1. V is reduced by 0 bases and J by 0 bases, leaving a spacing of 14 bases between them. CDR1 SEHNR and CDR2 FQNEAQ were looked up in the germline V gene (reference sequence). Points on this clone: This clone's antigen is unknown. No base qualities exist here, and no much larger clone lies one base off it.

This TCR was recovered from a human donor in a cohort sampled during active COVID-19. The V and J genes are TRBV7-9 and TRBJ1-1; matching of 5 bases hints at TRBD1 as the D gene. The material sequenced was peripheral blood. The CDR3 is CASSLAINHRMNTEAFF. DNA sequence: TGTGCCAGCAGCTTAGCCATTAATCACAGGATGAACACTGAAGCTTTCTTT.